The 26 T cell receptor beta chains below all came from one sample that was sequenced in a study of Graves' ophthalmopathy and Graves' hyperthyroidism. RNA served as the template for amplifying TCR beta CDR3 regions. HTBI primers served in a first-round RT-PCR, which a second-round multiplex PCR followed. TCRdb recomputed calls from the multiplex PCR reads with MiXCR, one row per CDR3 protein. Of hundreds of thousands of distinct CDR3 sequences in the sample, around an eighth were seen once. Sequencing was done on a sample of blood. These receptor sequences come from a woman aged 25 to 39 with Graves' ophthalmopathy.

This clonotype was recorded at least ten times. The CDR3 sequence is CASTATAGGGYEQYF. CDR3 nucleotides: TGTGCCAGCACCGCCACGGCAGGGGGAGGGTACGAGCAGTACTTC. This chain joins TRBV6-1 and TRBJ2-7; D is perhaps TRBD1 or TRBD2 (7 bases each). The CDR3 consists of 15 residues. CDR1 and CDR2 (germline): MNHNS, SASEGT. The V and J ends lost 7 bases and 4 bases respectively, with 20 bases between them.

This sequence joins TRBV11-2 and TRBJ2-7, with D uncertain. Per germline, CDR1 SGHAT and CDR2 FQNNGV. This CDR3 region has 15 residues. The V end lost 5 bases, the J end lost 0 bases, and 14 bases lay between the germline ends. For the CDR3, the DNA is TGTGCCAGCAGCCCCCTGACGTTGAGCTCCTACGAGCAGTACTTC. Amino acids: CASSPLTLSSYEQYF.

This clonotype was found many times. The chain employs TRBV12-3 or TRBV12-4 and TRBJ1-1, with TRBD1 as a possible D gene (5 bases). The CDR3 has 13 amino acids. Trimming shortened V by 8 bases and J by 4 bases, and 14 bases separated the two germline ends. CDR3 protein: CASLFRESTEAFF. The CDR3 region has the DNA TGTGCCAGCCTATTCAGGGAAAGCACTGAAGCTTTCTTT.

The chain recombines TRBV27 with TRBJ2-2, with 8 bases fitting TRBD1. After removal of 3 bases from V and 10 bases from J, the junction contained 16 bases not matched to a gene. The CDR3 covers 17 residues. Germline V gene sequence: CDR1 MNHEY, CDR2 SMNVEV (reference sequence). CDR3 DNA sequence: TGTGCCAGCAGTTTTTGGGCCACAGGGGGGCTTAAAATGGAGCTGTTTTTT. Encoded protein: CASSFWATGGLKMELFF.

This clonotype was seen ten or more times. The J gene is TRBJ2-7, the V gene TRBV5-1, with TRBD2 matching over 8 bases. With 5 bases clipped from V and 3 bases from J, the junction kept 10 bases outside the gene matches. The CDR3 totals 15 residues. The germline CDR1 and CDR2 sequences are SGHRS and YFSETQ. The CDR3 DNA sequence: TGCGCCAGCAGGCCTCGGCTAGCGGGCTTCTACGAGCAGTACTTC. Protein: CASRPRLAGFYEQYF.

This clonotype was seen at least ten times. The J gene is TRBJ2-7, the V gene TRBV13; TRBD1 agrees at 9 bases. The CDR3 has 16 residues. The ends lost 5 bases at V and 0 bases at J; junction bases unmatched: 8. From germline, CDR1 is PRHDT and CDR2 FYEKMQ (reference sequence). The CDR3 here is CASSLTGTGRSYEQYF. Written as DNA, the CDR3 is TGTGCCAGCAGCCTAACCGGGACAGGGCGCTCCTACGAGCAGTACTTC.

This clonotype was observed many times. At one end the junction does not follow the germline gene, possibly because of a read error. The chain's CDR3 is CASGLIQGPHF. CDR3 nucleotide sequence: TGTGCTAGTGGTTTGATCCAGGGCCCGCACTTC. The chain recombines TRBV12-5 with TRBJ2-7; perhaps TRBD1 as D (5 bases). The germline gives CDR1 LGHNT, CDR2 FRNRAP. This CDR3 has 11 amino acids.

In its sample, this clonotype was seen many times. A single base separates this from a much larger clone, so it may be a read error. Since the CDR3 does not end with the conserved phenylalanine or tryptophan, this likely comes from a read error. The gene calls are TRBV28 and TRBJ1-1, with a weak D call TRBD1 (5 bases). The CDR3 totals 15 residues. Germline V gene sequence: CDR1 MDHEN, CDR2 SYDVKM. The ends were cut back, 8 bases at V and 4 bases at J, with 20 bases in the middle. This chain's CDR3 is CASQKGRSLGTEAFL. The CDR3 nucleotides read TGTGCCAGCCAGAAGGGACGCAGTTTGGGCACTGAAGCTTTCCTT.

This clonotype has a count of ten or more. The chain recombines TRBV12-3 or TRBV12-4 with TRBJ1-6; 11 bases fit TRBD1. Trimming took 6 bases from V and 0 from J; bases not matched to a gene: 10. This CDR3 is built from 19 residues. The CDR3 loop reads CASSAGTGGLSSYNSPLHF. The CDR3 DNA follows: TGTGCCAGCAGCGCCGGGACAGGGGGGCTAAGCTCCTATAATTCACCCCTCCACTTT.

Many counts were recorded for this clonotype. CDR3 in amino acids: CASKDRATGGGWGYGYTF. CDR3 coding DNA: TGTGCCAGCAAAGACAGGGCAACTGGTGGGGGATGGGGCTATGGCTACACCTTC. The rearrangement uses TRBV2 and TRBJ1-2, with TRBD1 matching 7 bases. Germline CDR1 is SNHLY and CDR2 is FYNNEI. The junction had 21 bases not matched to a gene; V was cut back by 7 bases and J by 4 bases. There are 18 residues in the CDR3.

This clonotype was counted ten times or more. The V call is TRBV14, the J call TRBJ2-7; perhaps TRBD1 as D (6 bases). The CDR3 is made up of 15 amino acids. Trimming left V 1 base short and J 2 bases short, with 12 bases between. Germline V CDR1 and CDR2: SGHDN, FVKESK. The DNA of the CDR3 is TGTGCCAGCAGCCAAGTGGACAGCGTAACCTACGAGCAGTACTTC. Translation: CASSQVDSVTYEQYF.

Ten or more counts support this clonotype. The chain combines TRBV6-5 with TRBJ1-2; D gene ambiguous. CDR1 and CDR2 from the germline V gene are MNHEY and SVGAGI. V was clipped by 2 bases and J by 6 bases, with 10 bases between them. There are 13 residues in the CDR3. Here the CDR3 reads CASSYRHSHGYTF. The CDR3 DNA is TGTGCCAGCAGTTACCGTCACAGTCATGGCTACACCTTC.

The chain links TRBV18 to TRBJ1-1; D unclear. Trimming stripped 4 bases from V and 3 bases from J, with 12 bases between. The CDR3 covers 14 residues. Per the germline V gene, CDR1 is KGHSH and CDR2 is LQKENI. The CDR3 nucleotides are TGTGCCAGCTCACTTACACCCGACCACACTGAAGCTTTCTTT. As protein: CASSLTPDHTEAFF.

Many counts were recorded for this clonotype. The rearrangement joins TRBV7-9 to TRBJ2-7; TRBD1 matches at 9 bases. CDR1 SEHNR and CDR2 FQNEAQ come from the germline V gene (reference sequence). V shed 9 bases, J shed 3 bases, and the junction held 9 bases outside the gene matches. This CDR3 has 14 amino acids. In nucleotides, the CDR3 is TGTGCCAGTTGCCTGGGACAGGGTGTCTACGAGCAGTACTTC. Translating gives CASCLGQGVYEQYF.

This clonotype was observed at least ten times. The chain links TRBV28 to TRBJ2-4; 7 bases align to TRBD1. This CDR3 has 15 amino acids. The ends lost 2 bases at V and 3 bases at J; junction bases unmatched: 4. Germline CDR1 is MDHEN and CDR2 is SYDVKM. CDR3 sequence: CASSLPTGDKNIQYF. The CDR3 DNA follows: TGTGCCAGCAGTTTACCAACAGGGGACAAAAACATTCAGTACTTC.

The V gene is TRBV11-1, the J gene TRBJ2-5; 7 nucleotides agree with TRBD2. CDR3 length: 11 amino acids. V shed 5 bases and J 9 bases; nucleotides not matched to a gene: 3. The germline CDR1 and CDR2 sequences are SGHAT and FQDESV (reference sequence). Here the CDR3 DNA reads TGTGCCAGCAGCCGCCGGGAGGCCCAGTACTTC. Translating it yields CASSRREAQYF.

This clonotype was seen ten or more times. The J gene is TRBJ2-5, the V gene TRBV7-3, with TRBD2 identical over 8 bases. This CDR3 contains 14 residues. V shed 5 bases, J shed 2 bases, and the junction held 4 bases outside the gene matches. Germline CDR1 and CDR2: SGHTA and FQGTGA. CDR3 in DNA: TGTGCCAGCAGCCCCATAGCGGGGCAAGAGACCCAGTACTTC. It specifies CASSPIAGQETQYF.

In its sample, this clonotype was seen many times. This chain links TRBV6-1 with TRBJ1-6; 9 nucleotides align to TRBD1. V was pared by 6 bases and J by 6 bases, with 12 bases of the junction left unmatched. The V gene's germline CDR1 is MNHNS and CDR2 SASEGT. The CDR3 has 17 amino acids. CDR3 nucleotide sequence: TGTGCCAGCAGGATCCACCTACAGGGGGCGCGTAATTCACCCCTCCACTTT. The encoded protein is CASRIHLQGARNSPLHF.

This clonotype has more than one count but fewer than ten. The gene calls are TRBV27 and TRBJ2-7; D may be TRBD2 (6 bases). The germline CDR1 and CDR2 sequences are MNHEY and SMNVEV (reference sequence). The CDR3 loop spans 16 amino acids. With 0 bases removed from V and 4 bases from J, the gap between germline ends came to 16 bases. Here the CDR3 reads CASSLSMGGPTYEQYF. The CDR3 DNA is TGTGCCAGCAGTTTATCGATGGGGGGACCTACATACGAGCAGTACTTC.

The rearrangement links TRBV6-2 or TRBV6-3 to TRBJ2-7; TRBD2 might be the D (6 bases). This CDR3 has 15 residues. Germline V gives CDR1 MNHEY, CDR2 SVGEGT. The V gene lost 7 bases and the J gene lost 3 bases, with 19 bases spanning the gap. CDR3 in amino acids: CASKTVGGRYYEQYF. CDR3 in DNA: TGTGCCAGCAAAACCGTGGGAGGAAGGTACTACGAGCAGTACTTC.

Of note for this clonotype: Since a much larger clone is just one base distant, this may be a read error. The rearrangement uses TRBV6-1 and TRBJ1-2; the match to TRBD1 covers 10 bases. The CDR3 sequence is 18 residues long. The V gene's germline CDR1 is MNHNS and CDR2 SASEGT. CDR3 coding DNA: TGTGCCAGCAGTGAACGGGGGACAGGGGCGCCACTTGGCTATGGCCACACCTTC. Translated: CASSERGTGAPLGYGHTF.

At least ten counts were recorded for this clonotype. The V gene is TRBV5-1, the J gene TRBJ2-7, with a possible D match to TRBD2 (6 bases). This CDR3 spans 14 amino acids. Germline V gene lookup returns CDR1 SGHRS and CDR2 YFSETQ. Trimming shortened V by 4 bases and J by 7 bases, and 18 bases separated the two germline ends. CDR3 in amino acids: CASSPGDGSLEQYF. For the CDR3, the DNA is TGCGCCAGCAGCCCGGGGGACGGATCCTTGGAGCAGTACTTC.

This clonotype was counted a few times. CDR3 sequence (DNA): TGTGCCAGCAGGGACGGTTGGGGAGAGACCCAGTACTTC. Translating gives CASRDGWGETQYF. The V gene is TRBV7-9, the J gene TRBJ2-5; D is uncertain. The V gene's germline CDR1 is SEHNR and CDR2 FQNEAQ (reference sequence). The CDR3 contains 13 residues. Trimming cost V 6 bases and J 4 bases, with 12 bases left between them.

This clonotype occurred many times. The chain has TRBV20-1 and TRBJ1-2; TRBD1 matches 9 bases. CDR3 length: 16 residues. CDR1 DFQATT and CDR2 SNEGSKA come from the germline V gene (reference sequence). V trimming: 0 bases; J trimming: 2 bases; junction bases outside the gene matches: 7. CDR3 residues: CSARDPTTGGNYGYTF. Here the CDR3 DNA reads TGCAGTGCTAGAGATCCGACGACAGGGGGAAACTATGGCTACACCTTC.

This clonotype was found a few times. The gene calls are TRBV12-3 or TRBV12-4 and TRBJ2-2; 8 bases fit TRBD2. CDR3 size: 15 residues. V dropped 1 base and J dropped 4; count of bases not matched to a gene: 2. The CDR3 protein is CASSLDGGATGELFF. As DNA, the CDR3 is TGTGCCAGCAGTTTAGACGGGGGGGCCACCGGGGAGCTGTTTTTT.

This clonotype was recorded at least ten times. The chain links TRBV20-1 to TRBJ2-7; maybe TRBD2 (6 bases). Trimming stripped 6 bases from V and 0 bases from J, with 15 bases between. Germline loops: CDR1 DFQATT, CDR2 SNEGSKA (reference sequence). The CDR3 extends over 14 amino acids. CDR3 amino acids: CSAPGTLLSYEQYF. CDR3 DNA sequence: TGCAGTGCACCCGGGACTCTCCTCTCCTACGAGCAGTACTTC.